Listed below are T cell receptor beta chains from one sample, sequenced in a study of cytomegalovirus exposure and HLA in healthy donors. Clones were sequenced by immunoSEQ multiplex PCR, and TCRdb holds only the in-frame ones, with some missing. The sample records roughly 150,000 clones, over 80% being singletons. The sequencing sample was made of PBMCs. The receptors were sampled from a woman aged 18-29 years in good health and CMV-seronegative. Each CDR3 is given with its conserved first and last residue.

j_call: TRBJ1-2
v_call: TRBV5-8
cdr3_length: 14
cdr3_aa: CASSSDGPPSGYTF

j_call: TRBJ1-4
v_call: TRBV27
cdr3_length: 15
cdr3_aa: CASSPTGGSNEKLFF

j_call: TRBJ2-7
v_call: TRBV7-3
cdr3_length: 14
cdr3_aa: CASSLSAGAYEQYF

j_call: TRBJ2-5
v_call: TRBV7-7
cdr3_length: 17
cdr3_aa: CASSLGGGQGGSETQYF

j_call: TRBJ1-4
v_call: TRBV13
cdr3_length: 14
cdr3_aa: CASSSGQENEKLFF

j_call: TRBJ1-1
v_call: TRBV2
cdr3_length: 13
cdr3_aa: CASSELVNTEAFF

j_call: TRBJ1-1
v_call: TRBV7-8
cdr3_length: 15
cdr3_aa: CASSTRTGMNTEAFF

j_call: TRBJ1-5
v_call: TRBV6-5
cdr3_length: 15
cdr3_aa: CASSLYYGEGQPQHF

j_call: TRBJ1-5
v_call: TRBV5-5
cdr3_length: 15
cdr3_aa: CASSRSGTPIEPQHF

j_call: TRBJ1-1
v_call: TRBV11-1
cdr3_length: 16
cdr3_aa: CASSHGILQENTEAFF

j_call: TRBJ2-3
v_call: TRBV6-4
cdr3_length: 16
cdr3_aa: CASSDISGGATDTQYF

j_call: TRBJ2-3
v_call: TRBV19
cdr3_length: 13
cdr3_aa: CASSPQGLDTQYF

j_call: TRBJ2-1
v_call: TRBV11-2
cdr3_length: 13
cdr3_aa: CASSLVGVNEQFF

j_call: -
v_call: TRBV27
cdr3_length: 14
cdr3_aa: CASNTIDRSYEQYF

j_call: TRBJ2-1
v_call: TRBV6-1
cdr3_length: 14
cdr3_aa: CASSEAWRDNEQFF

j_call: TRBJ2-7
v_call: TRBV19
cdr3_length: 15
cdr3_aa: CASLLWGGESYEQYF

j_call: TRBJ1-3
v_call: TRBV5-6
cdr3_length: 15
cdr3_aa: CASSPQGGNGNTIYF

j_call: TRBJ1-6
v_call: TRBV5-1
cdr3_length: 15
cdr3_aa: CASSATGIERAPLHF

j_call: TRBJ2-1
v_call: TRBV18
cdr3_length: 13
cdr3_aa: CASSPPQRNEQFF

j_call: TRBJ2-7
v_call: TRBV7-3
cdr3_length: 15
cdr3_aa: CASSLTSAGRYEQYF

j_call: TRBJ2-4
v_call: TRBV2
cdr3_length: 12
cdr3_aa: CASSAGANIQYF

j_call: TRBJ2-6
v_call: TRBV5-4
cdr3_length: 17
cdr3_aa: CASSLVRGVSGANVLTF

j_call: TRBJ2-7
v_call: TRBV11-2
cdr3_length: 14
cdr3_aa: CASSHTGLSDEQYF

j_call: TRBJ2-7
v_call: TRBV5-1
cdr3_length: 15
cdr3_aa: CASSLADRVAHEQYF

j_call: TRBJ1-4
v_call: TRBV27
cdr3_length: 17
cdr3_aa: CASSFSRRQAINEKLFF

j_call: TRBJ1-5
v_call: TRBV18
cdr3_length: 18
cdr3_aa: CASSKVGVGQGSNQPQHF

j_call: TRBJ2-1
v_call: TRBV4-2
cdr3_length: 17
cdr3_aa: CASSLGGSGGAINEQFF

j_call: TRBJ2-1
v_call: TRBV10-3
cdr3_length: 14
cdr3_aa: CAIRTGTGDNEQFF

j_call: TRBJ1-1
v_call: TRBV4-2
cdr3_length: 15
cdr3_aa: CASSQDGGVRTEAFF

j_call: TRBJ2-4
v_call: TRBV30
cdr3_length: 16
cdr3_aa: CAWSTSGGADWNSQYF

j_call: TRBJ2-1
v_call: TRBV9
cdr3_length: 11
cdr3_aa: CASSAINEQFF

j_call: TRBJ2-7
v_call: TRBV19
cdr3_length: 16
cdr3_aa: CASSAKTSGGIYEQYF

j_call: TRBJ1-2
v_call: TRBV9
cdr3_length: 13
cdr3_aa: CASSTSPAEGYTF

j_call: TRBJ1-2
v_call: TRBV28
cdr3_length: 16
cdr3_aa: CATRTGNLAGRSGYTF

j_call: TRBJ1-2
v_call: TRBV5-5
cdr3_length: 20
cdr3_aa: CASSSQILSRLHSPYYGYTF

j_call: TRBJ2-5
v_call: TRBV29-1
cdr3_length: 14
cdr3_aa: CSVSAGSGGETQYF

j_call: TRBJ2-7
v_call: TRBV4-1
cdr3_length: 15
cdr3_aa: CASSQDPSGGGWQYF

j_call: TRBJ1-3
v_call: TRBV27
cdr3_length: 15
cdr3_aa: CASSASGGGGNTIYF

j_call: TRBJ2-1
v_call: TRBV5-1
cdr3_length: 15
cdr3_aa: CASSLGGTAENEQFF

j_call: TRBJ1-5
v_call: TRBV5-5
cdr3_length: 14
cdr3_aa: CASSLAGSNQPQHF

j_call: TRBJ1-4
v_call: TRBV4-1
cdr3_length: 16
cdr3_aa: CASSQDQGRGDEKLFF